This T cell receptor (beta chain) was sequenced for a study of T cell repertoires in ileal Crohn's disease (dated by TCRdb to the late 2010s). Notes on the research overall: The median duration of disease was about 7.3 years, and at the time of surgery 35% of patients were active smokers. All patients had surgery for a complication: stricturing disease in 61% and penetrating disease in around 40%. Postoperative therapy was given to about half of the patients, with thiopurines administered to roughly twelve patients and anti-TNF agents administered to under 20 patients. TCR repertoire analysis was performed in approximately 52 Crohn's disease patients drawn from a prospective multicentre cohort. The study ran alongside a multicentre cohort designed to identify predictors of early endoscopic recurrence after ileocolonic resection. A Rutgeerts score above i0 was used to define endoscopic postoperative recurrence. A total of 171 mucosal samples from roughly 57 patients were sequenced, collected from several sites on the surgical specimen and at postoperative endoscopy.

Five hundred nanograms of biopsy DNA per sample were submitted for commercial TCRB immunosequencing. A two-step, amplification bias-controlled multiplex PCR was used by Adaptive Biotechnology to amplify CDR3 regions from genomic DNA. The first PCR used primers for every V and J gene segment; the second PCR added barcodes and Illumina adapters. CDR3 libraries were sequenced on an Illumina instrument. For the original study's pipeline: The analysis drew on both the pipelines supplied by the vendor and custom analysis of the raw data in R/Bioconductor running R version 3.3.0. Clonality, which ranges from 0 to 1, was calculated as the inverse of the normalised Shannon entropy across all productive clones. High-frequency clones were defined as the share of the repertoire occupied by the top 100 clones, with only clones passing a 95% confidence test being retained. Overlap between samples was measured with the Morisita-Horn index, while repertoire diversity was measured with the Simpson index. Here the immuneACCESS table is served through TCRdb, limited to in-frame sequences with V and J called. Missing clones are a known gap in these copies; in checked studies unresolved V genes cover under half, and the rest lacks a known reason. The DNA was the basis for D and trimming; V, J and clone size are from that table. Here the sample has more than 3,500 clones; roughly 71% occur a single time. Clones ranked in the top ten supply less than 20% of the sample.

Eligible patients were adults with ileal or ileocolonic Crohn's disease who had an indication for ileocolonic resection. Before DNA extraction, whole ileal mucosal biopsies were kept frozen at -80 degrees C. Genomic DNA was extracted from frozen whole biopsies with a TRizol-based method and quantified on a NanoDrop 2000 spectrophotometer. A remark on this clone: The target of this receptor is not known. Base qualities are missing; no much larger clone stands one base away.

The study at large found these results: Compared with non-smokers, patients who were active smokers at surgery showed a significantly higher proportion of clonal expansions (approximately 26% vs 20%, p=0.02). More high-frequency clones were carried by sorted CD8 T cells than by CD4 T cells, suggesting that mucosal expansions were mainly CD8. Endoscopic recurrence was linked to a higher percentage of high-frequency clones at surgery, and recurrence occurred in every patient whose clonality exceeded 26.8% (18/57). Mucosal CD4 and CD8 T cells were sorted and sequenced only in a subgroup of patients, whose size was not stated.

Reading the germline V gene gives CDR1 SNHLY and CDR2 FYNNEI. Deletion took 10 bases off V and 11 bases off J, with a span of 23 bases between the germline ends. The CDR3 starts with the cysteine, ends with the phenylalanine, and has 13 residues. The only DNA kept is the CDR3, 39 bases in frame from the first base. The clonotype was recovered from an adult with Crohn's disease. Sample: ileal tissue. The chain links TRBV2 with TRBJ2-5; the D segment could be TRBD2, given 5 matching bases. This receptor has the CDR3 CATADGSGMEQYF. The sequenced DNA: TGTGCCACAGCAGACGGTTCGGGAATGGAGCAGTACTTC.